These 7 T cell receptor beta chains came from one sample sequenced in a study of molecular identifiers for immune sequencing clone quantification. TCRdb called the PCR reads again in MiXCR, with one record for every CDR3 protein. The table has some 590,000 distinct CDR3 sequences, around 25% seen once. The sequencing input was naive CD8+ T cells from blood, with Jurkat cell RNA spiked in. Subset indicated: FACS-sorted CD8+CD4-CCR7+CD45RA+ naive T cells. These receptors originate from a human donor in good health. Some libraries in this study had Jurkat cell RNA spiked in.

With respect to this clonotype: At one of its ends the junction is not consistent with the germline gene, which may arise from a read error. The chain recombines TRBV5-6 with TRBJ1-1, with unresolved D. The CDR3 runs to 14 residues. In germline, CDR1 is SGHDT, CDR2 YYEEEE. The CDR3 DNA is TGTGCGAGCAGCCTCCCCGAATTGATCACTGAAGCTTTCTTT. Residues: CASSLPELITEAFF.

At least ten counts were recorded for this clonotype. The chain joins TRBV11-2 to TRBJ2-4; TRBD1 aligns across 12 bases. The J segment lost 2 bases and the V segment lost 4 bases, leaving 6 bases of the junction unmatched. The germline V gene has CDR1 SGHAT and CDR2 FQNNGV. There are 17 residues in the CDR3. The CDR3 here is CASSSPGQGASKNIQYF. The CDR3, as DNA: TGTGCCAGCAGCTCCCCGGGACAGGGGGCTTCCAAAAACATTCAGTACTTC.

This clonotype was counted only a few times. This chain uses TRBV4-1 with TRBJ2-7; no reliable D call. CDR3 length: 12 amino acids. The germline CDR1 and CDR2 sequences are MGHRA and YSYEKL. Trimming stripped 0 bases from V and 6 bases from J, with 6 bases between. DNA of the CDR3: TGCGCCAGCAGCCAAGATACGGCCGAGCAGTACTTC. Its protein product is CASSQDTAEQYF.

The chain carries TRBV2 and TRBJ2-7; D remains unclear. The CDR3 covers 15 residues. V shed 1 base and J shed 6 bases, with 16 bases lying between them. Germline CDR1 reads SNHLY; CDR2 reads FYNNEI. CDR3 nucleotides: TGTGCCAGCAGTGAAGGTTGGCAGTGGAAGGCCGAGCAGTACTTC. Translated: CASSEGWQWKAEQYF.

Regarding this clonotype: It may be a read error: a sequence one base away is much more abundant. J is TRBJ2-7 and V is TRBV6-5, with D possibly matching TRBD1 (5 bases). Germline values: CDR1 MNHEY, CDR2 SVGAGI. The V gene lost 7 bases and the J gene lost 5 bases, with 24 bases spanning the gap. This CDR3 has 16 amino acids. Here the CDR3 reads CASTHSWGPEADEQYF. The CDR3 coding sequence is TGTGCCAGCACTCACAGCTGGGGCCCCGAGGCAGACGAGCAGTACTTC.

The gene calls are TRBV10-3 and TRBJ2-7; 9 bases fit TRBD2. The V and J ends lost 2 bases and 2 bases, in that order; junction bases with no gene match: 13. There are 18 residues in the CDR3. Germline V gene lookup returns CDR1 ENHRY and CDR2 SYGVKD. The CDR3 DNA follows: TGTGCCATCAGTGAGAGGGGGGAGCCGGGACTAGCCCCCTACGAGCAGTACTTC. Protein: CAISERGEPGLAPYEQYF.

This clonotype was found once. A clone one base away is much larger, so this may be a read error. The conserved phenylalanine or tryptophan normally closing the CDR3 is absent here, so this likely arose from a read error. The CDR3 here is CASSSHLTDRTSEAFL. In DNA form, the CDR3 reads TGTGCCAGCAGTTCCCACCTAACGGACAGGACCTCTGAAGCTTTCCTT. This chain joins TRBV27 and TRBJ1-1, with 7 bases aligning to TRBD1. With V trimmed by 4 bases and J by 6 bases, 14 bases remained unmatched. In germline, CDR1 is MNHEY, CDR2 SMNVEV (reference sequence). The CDR3 has 16 amino acids.